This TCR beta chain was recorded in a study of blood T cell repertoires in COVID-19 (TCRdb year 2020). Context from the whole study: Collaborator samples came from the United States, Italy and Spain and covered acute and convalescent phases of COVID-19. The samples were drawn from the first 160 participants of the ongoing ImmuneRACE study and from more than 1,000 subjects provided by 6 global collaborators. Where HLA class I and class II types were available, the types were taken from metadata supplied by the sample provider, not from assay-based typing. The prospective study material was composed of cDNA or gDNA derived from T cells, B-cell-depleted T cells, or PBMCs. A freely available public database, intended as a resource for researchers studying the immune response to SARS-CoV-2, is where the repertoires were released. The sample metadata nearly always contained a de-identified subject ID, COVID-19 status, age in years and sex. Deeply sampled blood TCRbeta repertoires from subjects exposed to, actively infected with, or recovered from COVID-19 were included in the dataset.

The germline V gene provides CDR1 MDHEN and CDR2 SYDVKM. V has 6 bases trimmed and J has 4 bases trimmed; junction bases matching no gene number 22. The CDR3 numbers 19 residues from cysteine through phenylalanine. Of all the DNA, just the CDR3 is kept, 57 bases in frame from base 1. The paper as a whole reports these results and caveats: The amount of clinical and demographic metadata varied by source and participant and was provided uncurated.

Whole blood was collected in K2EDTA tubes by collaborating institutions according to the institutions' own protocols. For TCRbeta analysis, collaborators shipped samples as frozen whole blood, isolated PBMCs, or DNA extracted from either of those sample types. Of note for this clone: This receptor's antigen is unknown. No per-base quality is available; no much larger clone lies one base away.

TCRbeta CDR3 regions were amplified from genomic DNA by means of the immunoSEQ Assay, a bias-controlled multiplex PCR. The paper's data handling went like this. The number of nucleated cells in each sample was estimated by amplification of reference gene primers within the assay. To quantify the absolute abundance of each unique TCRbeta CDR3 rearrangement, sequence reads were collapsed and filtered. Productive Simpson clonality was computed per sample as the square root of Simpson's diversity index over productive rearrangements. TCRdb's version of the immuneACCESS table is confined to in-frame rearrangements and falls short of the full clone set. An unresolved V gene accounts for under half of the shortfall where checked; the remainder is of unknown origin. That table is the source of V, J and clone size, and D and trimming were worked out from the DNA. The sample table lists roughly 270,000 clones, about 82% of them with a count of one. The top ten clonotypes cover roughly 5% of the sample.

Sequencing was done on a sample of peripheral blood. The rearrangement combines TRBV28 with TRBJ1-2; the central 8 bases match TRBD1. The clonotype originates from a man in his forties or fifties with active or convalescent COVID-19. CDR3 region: CASRTDPQGARRWSYGYTF. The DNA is TGTGCCAGCAGGACCGACCCCCAGGGGGCCCGCCGGTGGAGCTATGGCTACACCTTC.